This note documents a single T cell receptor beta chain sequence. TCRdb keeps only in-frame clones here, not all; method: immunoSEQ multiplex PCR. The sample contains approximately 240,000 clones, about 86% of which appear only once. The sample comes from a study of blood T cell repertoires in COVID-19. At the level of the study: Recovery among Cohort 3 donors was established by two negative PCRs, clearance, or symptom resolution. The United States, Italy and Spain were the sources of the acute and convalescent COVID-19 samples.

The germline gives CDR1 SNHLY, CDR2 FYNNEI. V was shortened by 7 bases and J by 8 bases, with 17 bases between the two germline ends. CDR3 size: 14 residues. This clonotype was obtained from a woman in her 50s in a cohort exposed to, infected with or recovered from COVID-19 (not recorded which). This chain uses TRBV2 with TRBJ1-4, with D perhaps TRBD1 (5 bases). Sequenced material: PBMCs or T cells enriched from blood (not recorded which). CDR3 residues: CASNEFGAREKLFF. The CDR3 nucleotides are TGTGCCAGCAACGAGTTTGGGGCGCGCGAAAAACTGTTTTTT.